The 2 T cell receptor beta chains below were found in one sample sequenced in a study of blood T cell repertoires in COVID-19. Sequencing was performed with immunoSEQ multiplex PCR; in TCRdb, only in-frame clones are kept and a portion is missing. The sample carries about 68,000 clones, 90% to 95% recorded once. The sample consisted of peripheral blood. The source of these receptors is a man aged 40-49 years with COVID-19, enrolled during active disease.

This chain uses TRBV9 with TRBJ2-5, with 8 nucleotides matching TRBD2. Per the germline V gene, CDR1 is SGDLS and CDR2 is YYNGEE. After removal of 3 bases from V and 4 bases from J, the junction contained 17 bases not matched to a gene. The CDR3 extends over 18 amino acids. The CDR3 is CASSATRGGGGFRETQYF. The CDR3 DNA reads TGTGCCAGCAGCGCCACCCGGGGTGGCGGGGGGTTTAGAGAGACCCAGTACTTC.

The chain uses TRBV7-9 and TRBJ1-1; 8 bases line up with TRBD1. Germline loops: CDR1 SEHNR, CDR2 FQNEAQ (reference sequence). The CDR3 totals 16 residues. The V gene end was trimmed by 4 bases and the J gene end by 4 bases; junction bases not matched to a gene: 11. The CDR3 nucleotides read TGTGCCAGCAGCTCTACAAGGACAGGGAGAGGCACTGAAGCTTTCTTT. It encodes CASSSTRTGRGTEAFF.